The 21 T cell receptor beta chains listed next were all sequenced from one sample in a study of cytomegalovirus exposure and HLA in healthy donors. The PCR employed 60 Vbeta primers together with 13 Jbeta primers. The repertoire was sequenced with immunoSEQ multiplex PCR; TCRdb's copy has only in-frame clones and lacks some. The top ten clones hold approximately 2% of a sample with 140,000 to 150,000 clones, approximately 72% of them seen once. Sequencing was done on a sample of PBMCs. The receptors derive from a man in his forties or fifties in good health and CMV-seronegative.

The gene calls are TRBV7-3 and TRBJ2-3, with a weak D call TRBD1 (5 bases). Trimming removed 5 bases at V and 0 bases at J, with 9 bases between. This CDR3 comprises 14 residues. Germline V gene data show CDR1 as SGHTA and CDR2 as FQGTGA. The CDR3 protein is CASSLTASTDTQYF. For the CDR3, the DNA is TGTGCCAGCAGCCTGACAGCTAGCACAGATACGCAGTATTTT.

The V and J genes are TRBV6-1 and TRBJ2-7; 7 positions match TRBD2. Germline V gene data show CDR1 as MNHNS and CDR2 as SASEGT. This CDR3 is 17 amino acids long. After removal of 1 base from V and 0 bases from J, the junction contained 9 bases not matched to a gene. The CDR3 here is CASSEDDGREFSYEQYF. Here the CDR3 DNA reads TGTGCCAGCAGTGAAGATGATGGGAGGGAGTTCTCCTACGAGCAGTACTTC.

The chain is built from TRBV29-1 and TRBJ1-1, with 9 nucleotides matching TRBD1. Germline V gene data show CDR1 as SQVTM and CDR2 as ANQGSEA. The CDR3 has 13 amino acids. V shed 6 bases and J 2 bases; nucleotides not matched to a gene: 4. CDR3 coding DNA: TGCAGCGTAGGACAGGGGATTAACACTGAAGCTTTCTTT. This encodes CSVGQGINTEAFF.

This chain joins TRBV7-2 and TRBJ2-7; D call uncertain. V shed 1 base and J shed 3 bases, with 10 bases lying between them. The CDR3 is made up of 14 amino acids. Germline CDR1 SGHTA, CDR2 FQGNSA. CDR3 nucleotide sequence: TGTGCCAGCAGCTTAGTTTCAGGCCTCTACGAGCAGTACTTC. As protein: CASSLVSGLYEQYF.

The CDR3 nucleotides are TGTGCCACCAGCAGAATCTGGGACAGGGCAAACTATGGCTACACCTTC. The encoded protein is CATSRIWDRANYGYTF. The chain is built from TRBV15 and TRBJ1-2, with TRBD1 identical over 9 bases. The J segment lost 2 bases and the V segment lost 2 bases, leaving 6 bases of the junction unmatched. The CDR3 runs to 16 residues. Germline V lookup: CDR1 LNHNV, CDR2 YYDKDF (reference sequence).

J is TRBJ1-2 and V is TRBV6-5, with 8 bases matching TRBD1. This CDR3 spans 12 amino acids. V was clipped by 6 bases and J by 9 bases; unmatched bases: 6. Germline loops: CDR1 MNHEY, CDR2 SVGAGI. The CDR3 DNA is TGTGCCAGCAGAACCCCAGGGGGCAGCTACACCTTC. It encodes CASRTPGGSYTF.

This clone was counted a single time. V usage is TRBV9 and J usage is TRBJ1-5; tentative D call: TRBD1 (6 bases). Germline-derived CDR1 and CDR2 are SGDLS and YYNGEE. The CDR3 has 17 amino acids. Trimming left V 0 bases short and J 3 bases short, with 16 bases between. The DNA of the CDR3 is TGTGCCAGCAGCGTAGGTGGGGGCCCAAGCCACAATCAGCCCCAGCATTTT. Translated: CASSVGGGPSHNQPQHF.

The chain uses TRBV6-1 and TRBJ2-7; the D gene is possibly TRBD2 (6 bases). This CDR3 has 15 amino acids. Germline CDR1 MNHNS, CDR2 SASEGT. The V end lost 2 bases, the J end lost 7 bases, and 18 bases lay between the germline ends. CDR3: CASSEWLLLGGEQYF. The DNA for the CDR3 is TGTGCCAGCAGTGAATGGTTGTTATTGGGGGGTGAGCAGTACTTC.

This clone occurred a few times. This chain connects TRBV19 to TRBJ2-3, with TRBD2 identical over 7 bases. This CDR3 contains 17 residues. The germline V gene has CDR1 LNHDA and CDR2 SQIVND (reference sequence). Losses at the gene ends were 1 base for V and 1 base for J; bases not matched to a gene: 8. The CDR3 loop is CASSIASPSGGTDTQYF. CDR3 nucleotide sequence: TGTGCCAGTAGTATAGCTTCCCCTAGCGGTGGCACAGATACGCAGTATTTT.

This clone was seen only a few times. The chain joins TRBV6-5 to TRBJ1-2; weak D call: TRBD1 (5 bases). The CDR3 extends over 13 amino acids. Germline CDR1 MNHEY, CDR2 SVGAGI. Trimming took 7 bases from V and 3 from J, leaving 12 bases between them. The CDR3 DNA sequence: TGTGCCAGCATGGGGCGCGTGGACTATGGCTACACCTTC. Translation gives CASMGRVDYGYTF.

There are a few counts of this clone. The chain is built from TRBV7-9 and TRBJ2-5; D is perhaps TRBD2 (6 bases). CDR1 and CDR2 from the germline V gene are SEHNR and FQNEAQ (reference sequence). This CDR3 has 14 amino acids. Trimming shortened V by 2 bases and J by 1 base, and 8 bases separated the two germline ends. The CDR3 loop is CASSLTRGQETQYF. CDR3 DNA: TGTGCCAGCAGCTTAACGCGGGGCCAAGAGACCCAGTACTTC.

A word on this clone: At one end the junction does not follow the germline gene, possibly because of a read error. The CDR3 DNA reads TGTGCCAGTAGCCAAGGAAGGACTAGCGGGAGTTACTACGAGCAGTACTTC. Its protein product is CASSQGRTSGSYYEQYF. V gene TRBV14 combines with J gene TRBJ2-7; the match to TRBD2 covers 13 bases. The CDR3 covers 17 residues. The germline V gene encodes CDR1 SGHDN and CDR2 FVKESK.

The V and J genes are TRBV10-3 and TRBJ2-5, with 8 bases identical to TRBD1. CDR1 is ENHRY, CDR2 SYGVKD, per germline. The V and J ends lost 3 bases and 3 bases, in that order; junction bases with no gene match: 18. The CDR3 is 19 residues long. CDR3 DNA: TGTGCCATCAGTGAAGGGGATTGGAGGACAGGGCGTTTAAAAGAGACCCAGTACTTC. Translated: CAISEGDWRTGRLKETQYF.

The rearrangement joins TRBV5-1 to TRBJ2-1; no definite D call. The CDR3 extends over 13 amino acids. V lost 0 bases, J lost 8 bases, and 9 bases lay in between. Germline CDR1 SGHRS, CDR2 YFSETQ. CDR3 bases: TGCGCCAGCAGCTTGGGGCCAGGCGATGAGCAGTTCTTC. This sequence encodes CASSLGPGDEQFF.

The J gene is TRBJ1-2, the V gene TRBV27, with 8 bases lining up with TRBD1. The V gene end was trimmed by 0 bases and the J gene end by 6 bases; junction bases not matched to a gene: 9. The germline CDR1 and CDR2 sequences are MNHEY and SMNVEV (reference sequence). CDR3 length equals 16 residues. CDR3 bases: TGTGCCAGCAGTTTATCCGCCCGGGGCAGGGGGCATGGCTACACCTTC. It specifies CASSLSARGRGHGYTF.

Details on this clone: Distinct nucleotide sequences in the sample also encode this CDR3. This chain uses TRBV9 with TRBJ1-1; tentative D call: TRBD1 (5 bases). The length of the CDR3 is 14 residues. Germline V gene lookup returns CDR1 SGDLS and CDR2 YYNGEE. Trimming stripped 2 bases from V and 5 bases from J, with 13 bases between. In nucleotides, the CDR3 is TGTGCCAGCAGCGTTGGGGGGGGTCGGACTGAAGCTTTCTTT. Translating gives CASSVGGGRTEAFF. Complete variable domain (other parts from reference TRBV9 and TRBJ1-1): DSGVTQTPKHLITATGQRVTLRCSPRSGDLSVYWYQQSLDQGLQFLIQYYNGEERAKGNILERFSAQQFPDLHSELNLSSLELGDSALYFCASSVGGGRTEAFFGQGTRLTVV.

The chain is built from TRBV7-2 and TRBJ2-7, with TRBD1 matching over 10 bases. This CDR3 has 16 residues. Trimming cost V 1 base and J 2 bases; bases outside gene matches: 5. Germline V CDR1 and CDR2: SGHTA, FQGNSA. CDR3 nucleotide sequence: TGTGCCAGCAGCTTAGATGGGACAGGGGATACCTACGAGCAGTACTTC. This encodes CASSLDGTGDTYEQYF. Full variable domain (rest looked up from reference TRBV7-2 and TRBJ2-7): GAGVSQSPSNKVTEKGKDVELRCDPISGHTALYWYRQSLGQGLEFLIYFQGNSAPDKSGLPSDRFSAERTGGSVSTLTIQRTQQEDSAVYLCASSLDGTGDTYEQYFGPGTRLTVT.

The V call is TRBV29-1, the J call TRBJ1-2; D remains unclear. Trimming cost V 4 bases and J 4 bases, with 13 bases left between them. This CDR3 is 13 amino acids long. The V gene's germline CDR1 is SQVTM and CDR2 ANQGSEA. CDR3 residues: CSVGFLGSYGYTF. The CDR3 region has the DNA TGCAGCGTTGGTTTTTTAGGGAGCTATGGCTACACCTTC. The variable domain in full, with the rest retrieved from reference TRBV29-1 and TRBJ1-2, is SAVISQKPSRDICQRGTSLTIQCQVDSQVTMMFWYRQQPGQSLTLIATANQGSEATYESGFVIDKFPISRPNLTFSTLTVSNMSPEDSSIYLCSVGFLGSYGYTFGSGTRLTVV.

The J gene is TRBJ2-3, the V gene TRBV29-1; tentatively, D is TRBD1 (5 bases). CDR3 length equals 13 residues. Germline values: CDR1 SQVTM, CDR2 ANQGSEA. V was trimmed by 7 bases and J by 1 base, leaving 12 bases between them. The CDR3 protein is CSARAVGTDTQYF. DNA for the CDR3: TGCAGCGCCAGGGCGGTCGGCACAGATACGCAGTATTTT.

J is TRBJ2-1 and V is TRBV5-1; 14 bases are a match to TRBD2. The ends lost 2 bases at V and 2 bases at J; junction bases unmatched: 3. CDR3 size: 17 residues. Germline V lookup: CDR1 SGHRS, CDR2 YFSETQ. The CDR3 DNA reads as TGCGCCAGCAGCTTTTCGACTAGCGGGAGGGCCTACAATGAGCAGTTCTTC. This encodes CASSFSTSGRAYNEQFF.

This CDR3 reads CASSLVGRVDPDTQYF. DNA of the CDR3: TGCGCCAGCAGCTTGGTGGGTCGGGTAGATCCAGATACGCAGTATTTT. The rearrangement joins TRBV5-1 to TRBJ2-3; D call uncertain. V was cut by 0 bases and J by 4 bases, with 15 bases left in between. Germline CDR1 and CDR2: SGHRS and YFSETQ. The CDR3 is 16 residues long.